These T cell receptor beta chains were read from a single sample in a study of control samples from healthy donors and cancer patients. Sequencing was performed with immunoSEQ multiplex PCR; in TCRdb, only in-frame clones are kept and a portion is missing. This table holds approximately 120,000 clones, roughly 89% found once. Sequencing was performed on blood. Receptors originate from a woman between 50 and 59 years old in good health. Both conserved end residues are part of each CDR3. The order of the fields is V gene, J gene, clone size, CDR3 length, D gene, CDR3 protein, CDR3 DNA. D genes are given only for firm matches. Size is stated for part of the rows, as once, few or many counts, or as a class when the clone is expanded.

TRBV6-5	TRBJ1-4	.	12	.	CASTPQWGVLFF	TGTGCCAGCACCCCCCAATGGGGCGTACTGTTTTTT
TRBV7-9	TRBJ2-4	.	16	TRBD2	CASSWGLAGLKNIQYF	TGTGCCAGCAGCTGGGGACTAGCGGGCTTAAAAAACATTCAGTACTTC
TRBV11-2	TRBJ2-2	.	13	.	CASSLIRTGELFF	TGTGCCAGCAGCTTAATCCGGACCGGGGAGCTGTTTTTT
TRBV29-1	TRBJ2-3	.	13	.	CSLRGPSTDTQYF	TGCAGCCTTCGCGGCCCGAGCACAGATACGCAGTATTTT
TRBV30	TRBJ1-2	.	11	.	CAWTVGNGYTF	TGTGCCTGGACGGTGGGGAATGGCTACACCTTC
TRBV30	TRBJ2-3	.	13	.	CAWSVIATDTQYF	TGTGCCTGGAGTGTTATTGCCACAGATACGCAGTATTTT
TRBV7-2	TRBJ2-2	.	15	.	CASSLQTANTGELFF	TGTGCCAGCAGCTTACAGACAGCGAACACCGGGGAGCTGTTTTTT
TRBV19	TRBJ2-3	.	14	TRBD2	CASRTSGRQDTQYF	TGTGCCAGCAGGACTAGCGGGAGGCAAGATACGCAGTATTTT
TRBV30	TRBJ2-5	once	16	TRBD2	CAWSVGWLADQETQYF	TGTGCCTGGAGTGTAGGGTGGCTAGCGGACCAAGAGACCCAGTACTTC
TRBV2	TRBJ2-5	.	13	TRBD1	CASLTGGAGTQYF	TGTGCCAGTCTTACAGGGGGCGCTGGGACCCAGTACTTC
TRBV24-1	TRBJ1-5	few	13	.	CATSDYGGQPQHF	TGTGCCACCAGTGATTATGGAGGTCAGCCCCAGCATTTT
TRBV10-3	TRBJ1-5	.	13	TRBD1	CAAGGTGDQPQHF	TGTGCCGCCGGGGGGACAGGGGATCAGCCCCAGCATTTT
TRBV23-1	TRBJ1-5	.	15	TRBD1	CASSPRRGCDQPQHF	TGCGCCAGCAGTCCGCGCAGGGGGTGCGATCAGCCCCAGCATTTT
TRBV6-5	TRBJ1-6	.	13	.	CASSYRGTTPLHF	TGTGCCAGCAGTTACAGGGGCACTACACCCCTCCACTTT
TRBV19	TRBJ1-2	.	13	.	CASSQMYNYGYTF	TGTGCCAGTAGTCAAATGTATAACTATGGCTACACCTTC